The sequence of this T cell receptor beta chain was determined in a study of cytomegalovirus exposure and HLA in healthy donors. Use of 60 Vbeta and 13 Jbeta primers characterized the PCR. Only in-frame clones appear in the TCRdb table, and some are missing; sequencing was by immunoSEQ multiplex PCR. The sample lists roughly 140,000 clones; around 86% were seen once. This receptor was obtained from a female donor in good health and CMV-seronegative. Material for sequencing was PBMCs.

The CDR3 loop reads CASSSPDRRIAKNIQYF. In nucleotides, the CDR3 is TGTGCCAGCAGTTCCCCCGACAGGAGGATAGCCAAAAACATTCAGTACTTC. V usage is TRBV27 and J usage is TRBJ2-4; possibly TRBD1 for D (6 bases). The CDR3 sequence is 17 residues long. The germline gives CDR1 MNHEY, CDR2 SMNVEV (reference sequence). V was trimmed by 4 bases and J by 0 bases, leaving 16 bases between them.